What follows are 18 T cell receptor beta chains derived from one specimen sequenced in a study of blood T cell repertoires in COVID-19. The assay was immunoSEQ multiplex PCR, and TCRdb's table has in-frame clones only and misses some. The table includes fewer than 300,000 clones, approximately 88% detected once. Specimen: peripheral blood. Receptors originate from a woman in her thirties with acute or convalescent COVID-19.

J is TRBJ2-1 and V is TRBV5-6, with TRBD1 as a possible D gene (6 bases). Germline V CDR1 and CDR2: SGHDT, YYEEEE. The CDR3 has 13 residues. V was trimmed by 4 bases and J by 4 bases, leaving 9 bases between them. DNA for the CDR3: TGTGCCAGCAGCCGTGGACAGTACAATGAGCAGTTCTTC. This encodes CASSRGQYNEQFF.

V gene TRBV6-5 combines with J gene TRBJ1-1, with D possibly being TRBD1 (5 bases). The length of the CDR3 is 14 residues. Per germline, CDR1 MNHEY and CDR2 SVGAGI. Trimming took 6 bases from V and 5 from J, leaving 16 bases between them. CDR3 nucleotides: TGTGCCAGCAGACGGGACCCCGGGGGGACTGAAGCTTTCTTT. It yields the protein CASRRDPGGTEAFF.

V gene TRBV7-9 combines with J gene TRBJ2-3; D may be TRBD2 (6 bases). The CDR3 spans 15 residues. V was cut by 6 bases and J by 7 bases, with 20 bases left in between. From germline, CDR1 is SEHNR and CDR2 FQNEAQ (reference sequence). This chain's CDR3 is CASRRSGADGNTQYF. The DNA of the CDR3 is TGTGCCAGCAGGAGATCGGGAGCTGACGGGAATACGCAGTATTTT.

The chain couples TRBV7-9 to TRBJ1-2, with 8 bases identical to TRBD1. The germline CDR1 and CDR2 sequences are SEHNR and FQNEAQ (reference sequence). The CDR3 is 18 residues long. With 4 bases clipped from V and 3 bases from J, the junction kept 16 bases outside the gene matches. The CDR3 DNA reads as TGTGCCAGCAGCTCGACCAAGGACAGGGCCAATTCCCACTATGGCTACACCTTC. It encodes CASSSTKDRANSHYGYTF.

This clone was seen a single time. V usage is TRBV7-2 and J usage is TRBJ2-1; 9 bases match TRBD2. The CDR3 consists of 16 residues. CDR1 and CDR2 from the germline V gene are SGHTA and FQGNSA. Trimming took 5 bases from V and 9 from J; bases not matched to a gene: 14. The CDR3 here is CASSLSLAGGLGEQFF. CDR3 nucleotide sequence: TGTGCCAGCAGCCTCTCTCTGGCGGGAGGGCTTGGTGAGCAGTTCTTC.

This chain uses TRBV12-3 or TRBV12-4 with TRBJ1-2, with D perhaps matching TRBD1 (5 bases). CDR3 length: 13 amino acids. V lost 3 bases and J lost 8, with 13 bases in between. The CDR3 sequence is CASSLWTFDGYTF. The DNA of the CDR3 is TGTGCCAGCAGTTTGTGGACATTCGACGGCTACACCTTC.

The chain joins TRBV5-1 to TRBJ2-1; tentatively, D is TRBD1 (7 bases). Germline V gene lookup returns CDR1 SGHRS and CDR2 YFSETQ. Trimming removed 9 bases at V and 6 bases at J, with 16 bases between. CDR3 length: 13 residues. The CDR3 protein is CATRQGLVNEQFF. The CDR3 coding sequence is TGCGCCACCCGACAGGGACTCGTCAATGAGCAGTTCTTC.

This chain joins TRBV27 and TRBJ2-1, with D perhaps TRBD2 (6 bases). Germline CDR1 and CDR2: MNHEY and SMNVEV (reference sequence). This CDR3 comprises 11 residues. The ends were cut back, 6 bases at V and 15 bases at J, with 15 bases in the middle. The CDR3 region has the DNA TGTGCCAGCAGATCCGGGACTGACCCGTTCTTC. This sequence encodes CASRSGTDPFF.

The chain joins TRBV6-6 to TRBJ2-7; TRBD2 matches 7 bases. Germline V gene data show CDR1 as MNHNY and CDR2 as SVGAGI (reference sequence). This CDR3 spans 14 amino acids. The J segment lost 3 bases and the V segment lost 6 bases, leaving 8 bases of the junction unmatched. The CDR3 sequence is CASSAGVPLYEQYF. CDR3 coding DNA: TGTGCCAGCAGCGCGGGAGTGCCTCTCTACGAGCAGTACTTC.

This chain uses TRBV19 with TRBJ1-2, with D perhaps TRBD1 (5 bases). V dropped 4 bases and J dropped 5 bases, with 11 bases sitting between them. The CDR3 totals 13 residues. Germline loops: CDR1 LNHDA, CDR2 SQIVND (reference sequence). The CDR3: CASSTGIWYGYTF. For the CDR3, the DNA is TGTGCCAGTAGTACAGGGATTTGGTATGGCTACACCTTC.

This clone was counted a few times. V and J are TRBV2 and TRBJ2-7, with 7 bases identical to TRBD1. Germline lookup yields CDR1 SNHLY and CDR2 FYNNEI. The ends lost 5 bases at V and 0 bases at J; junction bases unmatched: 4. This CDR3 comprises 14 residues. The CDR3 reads CASSLGTASYEQYF. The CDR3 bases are TGTGCCAGCAGTCTCGGGACAGCCTCCTACGAGCAGTACTTC.

CDR3 amino acids: CASSQVAGGDTGELFF. CDR3 DNA sequence: TGTGCCAGCAGCCAAGTTGCGGGTGGGGACACCGGGGAGCTGTTTTTT. The rearrangement links TRBV4-2 to TRBJ2-2; D may be TRBD2 (5 bases). CDR3 length: 16 amino acids. Germline values: CDR1 LGHNA, CDR2 YNFKEQ. V lost 1 base to trimming and J lost 3 bases, with 12 bases between them.

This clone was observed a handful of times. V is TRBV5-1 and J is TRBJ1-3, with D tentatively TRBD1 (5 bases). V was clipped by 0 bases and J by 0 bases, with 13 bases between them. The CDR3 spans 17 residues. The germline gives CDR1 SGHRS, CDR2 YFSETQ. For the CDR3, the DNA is TGCGCCAGCAGCTTGGTTGCGGGGGGGAGCTCTGGAAACACCATATATTTT. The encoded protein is CASSLVAGGSSGNTIYF.

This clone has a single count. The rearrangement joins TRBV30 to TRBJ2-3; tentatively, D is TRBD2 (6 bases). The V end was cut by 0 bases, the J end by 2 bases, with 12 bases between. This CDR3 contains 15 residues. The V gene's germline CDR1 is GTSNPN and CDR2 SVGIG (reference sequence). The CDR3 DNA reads TGTGCCTGGAGTGTATTGGCGGGGAACACAGATACGCAGTATTTT. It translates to CAWSVLAGNTDTQYF.

CDR3 nucleotide sequence: TGTGCCAGCAGCTTAGAGGGACTAGCCATCCAGGAAATTTTAGCCAAAAACATTCAGTACTTC. Its protein is CASSLEGLAIQEILAKNIQYF. V gene TRBV13 combines with J gene TRBJ2-4; 9 positions match TRBD2. Looked up from germline, CDR1 is PRHDT and CDR2 is FYEKMQ (reference sequence). CDR3 length: 21 amino acids. The junction had 16 bases not matched to a gene; V was cut back by 1 base and J by 0 bases.

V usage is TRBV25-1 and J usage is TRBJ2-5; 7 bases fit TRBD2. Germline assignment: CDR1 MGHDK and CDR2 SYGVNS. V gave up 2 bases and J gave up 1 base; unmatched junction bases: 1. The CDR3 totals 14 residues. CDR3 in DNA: TGTGCCAGCAGTGAAGCTAGCGGCCAAGAGACCCAGTACTTC. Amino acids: CASSEASGQETQYF.

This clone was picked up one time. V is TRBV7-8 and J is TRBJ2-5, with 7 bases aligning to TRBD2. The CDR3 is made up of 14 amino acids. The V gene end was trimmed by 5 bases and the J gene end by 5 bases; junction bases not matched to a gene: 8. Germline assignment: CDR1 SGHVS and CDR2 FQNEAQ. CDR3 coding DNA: TGTGCCAGCAGCGGGGGAGGGCCGCGGGAGACCCAGTACTTC. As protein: CASSGGGPRETQYF.

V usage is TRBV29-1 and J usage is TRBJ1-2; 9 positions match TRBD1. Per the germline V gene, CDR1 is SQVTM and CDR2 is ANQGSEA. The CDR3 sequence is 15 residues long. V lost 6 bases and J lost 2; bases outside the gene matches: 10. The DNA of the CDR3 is TGCAGCGTAGTCGGGACAGGGAGCTCCAACTATGGCTACACCTTC. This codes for CSVVGTGSSNYGYTF.